These T cell receptor beta chains were read from a single sample in a study of response to subunit inactivated influenza vaccine. MiXCR, run by TCRdb on the RT-PCR reads, gives a single entry per CDR3 protein. Among more than 450,000 distinct CDR3 sequences, 7.6% were seen once, and the ten largest hold over 10%. The sequenced sample was PBMCs from blood, obtained less than 30 months after vaccination. The receptors were gathered from a man aged 50 to 69 who received an inactivated influenza vaccine. Both conserved end residues are part of each CDR3. D genes are given only for firm matches. For some rows the clone size is stated as once, few or many, or as a class when expanded; others skip it.

d_call: -
v_call: TRBV19
j_call: TRBJ2-2
clone_size: many
cdr3_nt: TGTGCCAGTAGCAATGGAGAGTGGGTTCGCACCGGGGAGCTGTTTTTT
cdr3_aa: CASSNGEWVRTGELFF

d_call: TRBD2
v_call: TRBV11-3
j_call: TRBJ2-3
clone_size: -
cdr3_nt: TGTGCCAGCAGCCCCGGGACTAGCGCAGGGGGTACGCAGTATTTT
cdr3_aa: CASSPGTSAGGTQYF

d_call: -
v_call: TRBV10-3
j_call: TRBJ2-3
clone_size: many
cdr3_nt: TGTGCCATCAGTGAGTCGTCCGGGAACAGATATACGCAGTATTTT
cdr3_aa: CAISESSGNRYTQYF

d_call: -
v_call: TRBV12-3/TRBV12-4
j_call: TRBJ2-5
clone_size: few
cdr3_nt: TGTGCCAGCAGTTTATCCCCTGTAGAGACCCAGTACTTC
cdr3_aa: CASSLSPVETQYF

d_call: -
v_call: TRBV5-1
j_call: TRBJ2-1
clone_size: many
cdr3_nt: TGCGCCAGCAGCCCCTCCCCCTATCAGGACAATGAGCAGTTCTTC
cdr3_aa: CASSPSPYQDNEQFF

d_call: -
v_call: TRBV4-3
j_call: TRBJ2-7
clone_size: few
cdr3_nt: TGCGCCAGCAGCCAAGGGACGATCTACGAGCAGTACTTC
cdr3_aa: CASSQGTIYEQYF

d_call: -
v_call: TRBV5-1
j_call: TRBJ2-5
clone_size: many
cdr3_nt: TGCGCCAGCAGCACCGGCGAAAAGACCCAGTACTTC
cdr3_aa: CASSTGEKTQYF

d_call: -
v_call: TRBV3-1
j_call: TRBJ2-1
clone_size: -
cdr3_nt: TGTGCCAGCAGCTCAGAGGGAAGCGTAGCGTTCTTC
cdr3_aa: CASSSEGSVAFF

d_call: -
v_call: TRBV20-1
j_call: TRBJ2-3
clone_size: -
cdr3_nt: TGCAGTGCTAGAGTTCTTCAGGGGTGGAAGACAGATACGCAGTATTTT
cdr3_aa: CSARVLQGWKTDTQYF

d_call: TRBD2
v_call: TRBV10-3
j_call: TRBJ2-3
clone_size: -
cdr3_nt: TGTGCCACTGCTTCGGGGGGGGCTCGCACAGATACGCAGTATTTT
cdr3_aa: CATASGGARTDTQYF

d_call: -
v_call: TRBV6-1
j_call: TRBJ1-2
clone_size: many
cdr3_nt: TGTGCCAGCAGCCCCGGACCCGCTCGCTATGGCTACACCTTC
cdr3_aa: CASSPGPARYGYTF

d_call: -
v_call: TRBV5-1
j_call: TRBJ2-7
clone_size: few
cdr3_nt: TGCGCCAGCAGCCGAACGGCCGGTAACACCTACGAGCAGTACTTC
cdr3_aa: CASSRTAGNTYEQYF

d_call: TRBD2
v_call: TRBV5-1
j_call: TRBJ2-2
clone_size: many
cdr3_nt: TGCGCCAGCAGCTTGCCTAGCGGGAACACCGGGGAGCTGTTTTTT
cdr3_aa: CASSLPSGNTGELFF

d_call: TRBD1
v_call: TRBV3-1
j_call: TRBJ1-4
clone_size: few
cdr3_nt: TGTGCCAGCAGCCCAGACAGGGTAACTAATGAAAAACTGTTTTTT
cdr3_aa: CASSPDRVTNEKLFF

d_call: -
v_call: TRBV5-5
j_call: TRBJ2-3
clone_size: many
cdr3_nt: TGTGCCAGCAGCTTGGGAACATACACAGATACGCAGTATTTT
cdr3_aa: CASSLGTYTDTQYF

d_call: -
v_call: TRBV5-1
j_call: TRBJ1-1
clone_size: -
cdr3_nt: TGCGCCAGCAGCCTCACACCTGGGCGGAACACTGAAGCTTTCTTT
cdr3_aa: CASSLTPGRNTEAFF

d_call: TRBD1
v_call: TRBV4-1
j_call: TRBJ1-1
clone_size: few
cdr3_nt: TGCGCCAGCAGCCACCGAGCGGACAGGGGGAACACTGAAGCTTTCTTT
cdr3_aa: CASSHRADRGNTEAFF

d_call: -
v_call: TRBV12-3/TRBV12-4
j_call: TRBJ1-5
clone_size: many
cdr3_nt: TGTGCCAGCAGTTTAGCCCAAAGGGCGCCCCAGCATTTT
cdr3_aa: CASSLAQRAPQHF

d_call: -
v_call: TRBV20-1
j_call: TRBJ2-1
clone_size: many
cdr3_nt: TGCAGTGCTAGAGAGGCAGGGGGGACCTACAATGAGCAGTTCTTC
cdr3_aa: CSAREAGGTYNEQFF

d_call: -
v_call: TRBV5-5
j_call: TRBJ2-7
clone_size: -
cdr3_nt: TGTGCCAGCAGCCGATTCGTTAGCAGGAACGAGCAGTACTTC
cdr3_aa: CASSRFVSRNEQYF

d_call: TRBD2
v_call: TRBV5-6
j_call: TRBJ2-5
clone_size: -
cdr3_nt: TGTGCCAGCAGCTTCGTGGCGGGGGGCCTTGGGGAGACCCAGTACTTC
cdr3_aa: CASSFVAGGLGETQYF

d_call: -
v_call: TRBV4-2
j_call: TRBJ2-7
clone_size: many
cdr3_nt: TGTGCCAGCAGCCAAGATGATAGAACCTACGAGCAGTACTTC
cdr3_aa: CASSQDDRTYEQYF